This TCR beta chain was observed in a study of siplizumab effects on memory and regulatory T cells. This clone was observed once. Its specificity is not known. CDR3 length equals 18 residues. Looked up from germline, CDR1 is LGHNA and CDR2 is YNFKEQ. With 1 base removed from V and 0 bases from J, the gap between germline ends came to 13 bases. Unstimulated naive, memory, effector memory and TEMRA subsets from three donor pairs underwent sequencing. Findings and caveats of the study: Significant reduction of alloreactive sequences traceable to unstimulated CD4+ memory cells was observed with siplizumab. The Treg-derived share of mappable alloreactive CD4+ clones averaged approximately 71% with siplizumab and roughly 28% in controls.

Clones were read by immunoSEQ multiplex PCR, and TCRdb kept only the in-frame ones, dropping some. The sample shows 40,000 to 45,000 clones, around 92% of them seen only once. This TCR derives from a human donor in good health. The sequenced sample consisted of naive CD4+ T cells sorted from blood. The rearrangement links TRBV4-2 to TRBJ2-6; D call uncertain. The CDR3 loop reads CASSQASGESSGANVLTF. The CDR3 region has the DNA TGTGCCAGCAGCCAAGCGTCGGGTGAGAGCTCTGGGGCCAACGTCCTGACTTTC.